This T cell receptor (beta chain) was identified in a study of PD-1 blockade in mismatch repair-deficient tumors. The wider study: Patients had 11 to 13 mismatch repair-deficient cancer types and were previously treated and progressing. Study results and caveats: Rapid post-treatment expansion, then contraction, generally preceding radiologic response, marked tumor-resident clones.

Sequencing was performed with immunoSEQ multiplex PCR; in TCRdb, only in-frame clones are kept and a portion is missing. The repertoire holds tens of thousands of clones, with over 70% as singletons. Mismatch repair deficiency was confirmed in all patients, by PCR or immunohistochemistry. A few pembrolizumab responders had their TCRs sequenced. In its sample, this clone is medium-sized. As yet, its antigen is unknown. The sequences come from peripheral blood, collected 12 weeks after starting pembrolizumab. The sequence came from an adult with mismatch repair-deficient cancer.

CDR3 residues: CAWSQGAMRVSYEQYF. The CDR3 DNA reads TGTGCCTGGAGTCAGGGGGCCATGAGGGTCTCCTACGAGCAGTACTTC. The chain employs TRBV30 and TRBJ2-7; TRBD1 matches at 8 bases. Germline V CDR1 and CDR2: GTSNPN, SVGIG (reference sequence). With V trimmed by 2 bases and J by 0 bases, 9 bases remained unmatched. The CDR3 length is 16 residues.